Below, 15 T cell receptor beta chains from the same sample are listed, as sequenced in a study of glioma-infiltrating T cells after dendritic cell vaccination. Time point here: after dendritic cell vaccination, including at tumor progression/relapse. Generated by immunoSEQ multiplex PCR, the TCRdb table keeps only in-frame clones and is missing some. The sample shows some 60,000 clones, approximately 83% of them seen only once. Material: blood, obtained after dendritic cell vaccination. These receptor sequences come from a human donor with glioblastoma.

The chain couples TRBV18 to TRBJ1-2; D might be TRBD1 (6 bases). This CDR3 region has 17 residues. Trimming shortened V by 1 base and J by 1 base, and 16 bases separated the two germline ends. CDR1 and CDR2 (germline): KGHSH, LQKENI. CDR3 in DNA: TGTGCCAGCTCACCACTTCTCCCGGACAGCGGTAACTATGGCTACACCTTC. This translates into CASSPLLPDSGNYGYTF. The full variable domain, completed using reference TRBV18 and TRBJ1-2, is NAGVMQNPRHLVRRRGQEARLRCSPMKGHSHVYWYRQLPEEGLKFMVYLQKENIIDESGMPKERFSAEFPKEGPSILRIQQVVRGDSAAYFCASSPLLPDSGNYGYTFGSGTRLTVV.

CDR3 DNA sequence: TGTGCCAGCAGCGTGGGCGGGGAGAGAGGGCAAGCTTTCTTT. Protein product: CASSVGGERGQAFF. The chain couples TRBV9 to TRBJ1-1; no clear D. Germline CDR1 and CDR2: SGDLS and YYNGEE. The CDR3 extends over 14 amino acids. V was shortened by 2 bases and J by 9 bases, with 17 bases between the two germline ends.

V usage is TRBV13 and J usage is TRBJ2-5, with 8 bases that match TRBD2. The CDR3 contains 16 residues. The germline V gene encodes CDR1 PRHDT and CDR2 FYEKMQ (reference sequence). V shed 2 bases and J 1 base; nucleotides not matched to a gene: 6. The CDR3 region has the DNA TGTGCCAGCAGCTTATGGCGCGGGGGGAGCCAAGAGACCCAGTACTTC. Its protein product is CASSLWRGGSQETQYF.

The V call is TRBV15, the J call TRBJ1-1; D not certain. V was pared by 0 bases and J by 9 bases, with 5 bases between. Germline CDR1 is LNHNV and CDR2 is YYDKDF (reference sequence). This CDR3 has 11 residues. CDR3 DNA: TGTGCCACCAGCAGAGAACAGCAAGCTTTCTTT. It yields the protein CATSREQQAFF. Full variable domain (outside the CDR3, taken from reference TRBV15 and TRBJ1-1): DAMVIQNPRYQVTQFGKPVTLSCSQTLNHNVMYWYQQKSSQAPKLLFHYYDKDFNNEADTPDNFQSRRPNTSFCFLDIRSPGLGDTAMYLCATSREQQAFFGQGTRLTVV.

This chain links TRBV18 with TRBJ1-2; D perhaps matches TRBD1 (6 bases). The CDR3 contains 16 residues. V gave up 2 bases and J gave up 8 bases, with 21 bases separating them. The V gene's germline CDR1 is KGHSH and CDR2 LQKENI. CDR3 sequence (DNA): TGTGCCAGCTCACCAGTTCCCCCAGAAACAACAGGGGGCTACACCTTC. This codes for CASSPVPPETTGGYTF.

V and J are TRBV5-4 and TRBJ1-4; 7 positions match TRBD1. The CDR3 is made up of 14 amino acids. The junction had 3 bases not matched to a gene; V was cut back by 4 bases and J by 3 bases. Germline V gene lookup returns CDR1 SGHNT and CDR2 YYREEE (reference sequence). CDR3 DNA sequence: TGTGCCAGCAGCCGGGACAGATCTAATGAAAAACTGTTTTTT. Amino acid sequence: CASSRDRSNEKLFF.

The chain's CDR3 is CATVKGQGRYGYTF. The CDR3 DNA follows: TGTGCCACCGTAAAAGGACAGGGCCGCTATGGCTACACCTTC. The chain combines TRBV6-5 with TRBJ1-2; 8 bases are shared with TRBD1. Per the germline V gene, CDR1 is MNHEY and CDR2 is SVGAGI. The CDR3 is made up of 14 amino acids. Trimming removed 10 bases from V and 4 bases from J; junction bases left unmatched: 11.

The V gene is TRBV30, the J gene TRBJ2-1; TRBD2 aligns across 11 bases. Losses at the gene ends were 2 bases for V and 9 bases for J; bases not matched to a gene: 6. Germline V gene data show CDR1 as GTSNPN and CDR2 as SVGIG (reference sequence). CDR3 length equals 14 residues. The chain's CDR3 is CAWSPTSGGGEQFF. CDR3 DNA: TGTGCCTGGAGTCCCACTAGCGGGGGAGGTGAGCAGTTCTTC.

The chain employs TRBV6-5 and TRBJ2-3; D gene unclear. Trimming took 6 bases from V and 7 from J, leaving 23 bases between them. Germline CDR1 MNHEY, CDR2 SVGAGI. The CDR3 runs to 16 residues. CDR3 sequence reads: CASSYIRGGSGYTQYF. CDR3 DNA: TGTGCCAGCAGCTACATACGCGGTGGGTCGGGTTATACGCAGTATTTT.

The chain is built from TRBV6-5 and TRBJ2-5; perhaps TRBD1 as D (5 bases). The J call may be incorrect, as the DNA end agrees better with TRBJ2-7. The CDR3 has 14 amino acids. CDR1 is MNHEY, CDR2 SVGAGI, per germline. As DNA, the CDR3 is TGTGCCAGCAGTTACCAGGGTGGGTCCTACGAGCAGTACTTC. Protein: CASSYQGGSYEQYF.

The chain employs TRBV5-4 and TRBJ1-1; 7 bases map to TRBD1. Looked up from germline, CDR1 is SGHNT and CDR2 is YYREEE (reference sequence). The CDR3 loop spans 12 amino acids. Trimming cost V 4 bases and J 6 bases; bases outside gene matches: 3. CDR3 protein: CASSEGAPEAFF. The CDR3 region has the DNA TGTGCCAGCAGCGAGGGGGCTCCTGAAGCTTTCTTT.

The genes are TRBV4-2 and TRBJ2-6, with D perhaps TRBD1 (5 bases). Germline V gives CDR1 LGHNA, CDR2 YNFKEQ. This CDR3 has 16 residues. The V gene lost 0 bases and the J gene lost 2 bases, with 8 bases spanning the gap. CDR3 sequence (DNA): TGTGCCAGCAGCCAAGATCAGGGAACTGGGGCCAACGTCCTGACTTTC. This translates into CASSQDQGTGANVLTF.

This clone has more than one count but fewer than ten. This chain uses TRBV4-1 with TRBJ1-1; the D is unclear. Germline assignment: CDR1 MGHRA and CDR2 YSYEKL. Trimming took 3 bases from V and 1 from J, leaving 6 bases between them. The CDR3 spans 13 residues. The DNA for the CDR3 is TGCGCCAGCAGCCACCCGCGGAACACTGAAGCTTTCTTT. Translating gives CASSHPRNTEAFF.

The CDR3 nucleotides are TGTGCCAGCAGCTTAGAACAGGGAATTCGGGCAGATACGCAGTATTTT. Its translation is CASSLEQGIRADTQYF. The rearrangement links TRBV7-8 to TRBJ2-3; weak D call: TRBD1 (6 bases). Germline V gene sequence: CDR1 SGHVS, CDR2 FQNEAQ. The CDR3 sequence is 16 residues long. V lost 1 base and J 4 bases, leaving 15 bases between the germline ends.

The rearrangement links TRBV7-7 to TRBJ2-6; unclear D gene. CDR1 and CDR2 (germline): SSHAT, FNYEAQ (reference sequence). V was shortened by 5 bases and J by 5 bases, with 25 bases between the two germline ends. CDR3 size: 19 residues. The CDR3 sequence: CASSTVPKCHKSRANVLTF. The CDR3 DNA follows: TGTGCCAGCAGCACAGTGCCTAAGTGCCACAAAAGTCGGGCCAACGTCCTGACTTTC.